Listed below are T cell receptor beta chains from one sample, sequenced in a study of blood T cell repertoires in COVID-19. Here immunoSEQ multiplex PCR was the method, and the copy in TCRdb shows in-frame clones only, minus some. The profile shows under 200,000 clones, 84% of them singletons. Material for sequencing was PBMCs or T cells enriched from blood (not recorded which). The source of these receptors is a woman in her 50s who had recovered from COVID-19. Each CDR3 is given with its conserved first and last residue. The order of the fields is clone size, V gene, J gene, CDR3 protein. Expanded clones are given a class, and other clones once, few, many or no size at all.

-	TRBV12-5	TRBJ1-5	CASGDRAVQPQHF
once	TRBV7-6	TRBJ2-2	CASSLNPTSGGIVTGELFF
-	TRBV12-5	TRBJ1-1	CASGSPSGRSEAFF
-	TRBV9	TRBJ2-7	CASSEEQSGGASEQYF
few	TRBV7-7	TRBJ1-1	CASSLDTATEAFF
-	TRBV5-6	TRBJ1-3	CASSLIGAEGTIYF
-	TRBV15	TRBJ2-2	CATSRGLRTSGENTGELFF
-	TRBV28	TRBJ2-1	CASGPDRGRKNEQFF
-	TRBV7-2	TRBJ1-2	CASSLGGTNYGYTF
-	TRBV28	TRBJ1-2	CASSAHDRGYSGYTF
-	TRBV5-1	TRBJ2-5	CASSLVPSGGLNQETQYF
-	TRBV10-3	TRBJ2-1	CAVGTSGGNEQFF
-	TRBV11-1	TRBJ1-1	CASSSGQGYTEAFF
-	TRBV4-3	TRBJ2-3	CASSQEAGLVTDTQYF